A selection of T cell receptor beta chains follows, all from one sample in a study of cytomegalovirus exposure and HLA in healthy donors. Using immunoSEQ multiplex PCR, the repertoire was profiled, and TCRdb retains in-frame clones only, with some absent. The data show approximately 100,000 clones, with roughly three quarters seen just once and 3% to 4% held by the top ten. Sequenced sample: PBMCs. These receptors came from a woman aged 45-60 years in good health and CMV-seropositive. Each CDR3 is given with its conserved first and last residue. The D gene is left open where the match is weak. Not every row has a clone size; where given, it reads once, few, many or a size class.

size: NA; D: NA; length: 13; V: TRBV7-6; J: TRBJ2-1; DNA: TGTGCCAGCAGCTTAGGGACAGTTTATGAGCAGTTCTTC; CDR3: CASSLGTVYEQFF
size: NA; D: NA; length: 16; V: TRBV2; J: TRBJ1-5; DNA: TGTGCCAGCAGTGTCGTGACAGTTTATAGCAATCAGCCCCAGCATTTT; CDR3: CASSVVTVYSNQPQHF
size: NA; D: NA; length: 13; V: TRBV18; J: TRBJ1-1; DNA: TGTGCCAGCTCACCAGACGGGGGGGTTAGCGCTTTCTTT; CDR3: CASSPDGGVSAFF
size: NA; D: NA; length: 15; V: TRBV9; J: TRBJ1-2; DNA: TGTGCCAGCAGCGCCTCTGGCCTGGGGGGGGGCGGCTACACCTTC; CDR3: CASSASGLGGGGYTF
size: NA; D: TRBD1; length: 13; V: TRBV6-5; J: TRBJ1-2; DNA: TGTGCCAGCACCTCGGACAGGGTCGGGGGCTACACCTTC; CDR3: CASTSDRVGGYTF
size: NA; D: NA; length: 18; V: TRBV12-1; J: TRBJ2-1; DNA: TGTGCCAGCAGCGGAAGGAGCGGGAGGGCAAGGAGGTACAATGAGCAGTTCTTC; CDR3: CASSGRSGRARRYNEQFF
size: NA; D: NA; length: 15; V: TRBV18; J: TRBJ1-1; DNA: TGTGCCAGCTCCCCTAATAAAGTTATGAACACTGAAGCTTTCTTT; CDR3: CASSPNKVMNTEAFF
size: NA; D: TRBD1; length: 18; V: TRBV6-1; J: TRBJ1-3; DNA: TGTGCCAGCAGTGAAGCCGGGACAGGGGCTAAATCTGGAAACACCATATATTTT; CDR3: CASSEAGTGAKSGNTIYF
size: NA; D: NA; length: 17; V: TRBV27; J: TRBJ2-2; DNA: TGTGCCAGCAGTCCAAACACACGGACTGTCAACACCGGGGAGCTGTTTTTT; CDR3: CASSPNTRTVNTGELFF
size: NA; D: NA; length: 17; V: TRBV19; J: TRBJ1-4; DNA: TGTGCCAGTACGGGGTCGGTCGGGTCAAACGCTAATGAAAAACTGTTTTTT; CDR3: CASTGSVGSNANEKLFF
size: NA; D: NA; length: 13; V: TRBV9; J: TRBJ2-1; DNA: TGTGCCAGCAGCGTAGCTACTGATCATGAGCAGTTCTTC; CDR3: CASSVATDHEQFF
size: NA; D: NA; length: 14; V: TRBV5-1; J: TRBJ2-3; DNA: TGCGCCAGCCGGAGTACCGAGGGCCTAGATACGCAGTATTTT; CDR3: CASRSTEGLDTQYF
size: NA; D: NA; length: 15; V: TRBV15; J: TRBJ2-7; DNA: TGTGCCACCAGCAGTAGGAGGGGTGGCCCATACGAGCAGTACTTC; CDR3: CATSSRRGGPYEQYF
size: NA; D: TRBD2; length: 15; V: TRBV29-1; J: TRBJ2-3; DNA: TGCAGCGTTCTTCCCCTAGCGGGGGGCCCAGATACGCAGTATTTT; CDR3: CSVLPLAGGPDTQYF
size: NA; D: TRBD1; length: 15; V: TRBV5-6; J: TRBJ1-2; DNA: TGTGCCAGCAGCCCAGACAGGGGCGCTAACTATGGCTACACCTTC; CDR3: CASSPDRGANYGYTF
size: NA; D: NA; length: 14; V: TRBV18; J: TRBJ1-2; DNA: TGTGCCAGCTCACCGACGGGGGAGGACTATGGCTACACCTTC; CDR3: CASSPTGEDYGYTF
size: NA; D: NA; length: 13; V: TRBV19; J: TRBJ1-2; DNA: TGTGCCAGTAGTCTGACAGTGAACTATGGCTACACCTTC; CDR3: CASSLTVNYGYTF
size: once; D: NA; length: 14; V: TRBV12-5; J: TRBJ1-1; DNA: TGTGCTAGTGGTTTGCCGGTGGGAGGGACTGAAGCTTTCTTT; CDR3: CASGLPVGGTEAFF
size: once; D: TRBD2; length: 13; V: TRBV7-9; J: TRBJ2-7; DNA: TGTTCCAGCAGCGGGGGGGCCGGGTACGAGCAGTACTTC; CDR3: CSSSGGAGYEQYF
size: few; D: NA; length: 15; V: TRBV9; J: TRBJ2-4; DNA: TGTGCCAGCAGCGCTATACAGGGGGAGGGTGACATTCAGTACTTC; CDR3: CASSAIQGEGDIQYF
size: NA; D: NA; length: 15; V: TRBV5-6; J: TRBJ2-1; DNA: TGTGCCAGCAGCTTGGGGGCCCCCCCTTGGAATGAGCAGTTCTTC; CDR3: CASSLGAPPWNEQFF
size: NA; D: TRBD1; length: 14; V: TRBV27; J: TRBJ2-2; DNA: TGTGCCAGTCTTCAAGGGGGCATTGGCGGGGAGCTGTTTTTT; CDR3: CASLQGGIGGELFF
size: NA; D: NA; length: 13; V: TRBV7-9; J: TRBJ2-5; DNA: TGTGCCAGCAGCTTAGTAGTCCGGGAGACCCAGTACTTC; CDR3: CASSLVVRETQYF
size: NA; D: TRBD2; length: 16; V: TRBV27; J: TRBJ2-1; DNA: TGTGCCAGCAGTTTATCTTACGGGACTAGCGGGGATGAGCAGTTCTTC; CDR3: CASSLSYGTSGDEQFF
size: few; D: NA; length: 16; V: TRBV19; J: TRBJ1-1; DNA: TGTGCCAGTAAGATATACGGTGTTTTAGGGGATAAAGAAGCTTTCTTT; CDR3: CASKIYGVLGDKEAFF
size: NA; D: TRBD1; length: 13; V: TRBV5-1; J: TRBJ1-1; DNA: TGCGCCAGCAGCGGGACAGGAGGAACTGAAGCTTTCTTT; CDR3: CASSGTGGTEAFF
size: NA; D: TRBD1; length: 15; V: TRBV2; J: TRBJ2-1; DNA: TGTGCCAGCAGTGAAGACAGGGGGATGTACAATGAGCAGTTCTTC; CDR3: CASSEDRGMYNEQFF
size: NA; D: TRBD1; length: 15; V: TRBV9; J: TRBJ1-5; DNA: TGTGCCAGCAGCTCATGGACAGGAGGGAATCAGCCCCAGCATTTT; CDR3: CASSSWTGGNQPQHF
size: NA; D: NA; length: 14; V: TRBV2; J: TRBJ1-3; DNA: TGTGCCAGCAGTGATCCACGGGAAGGAAACACCATATATTTT; CDR3: CASSDPREGNTIYF
size: NA; D: NA; length: 13; V: TRBV7-8; J: TRBJ2-1; DNA: TGTGCCAGCAGCTTAGCGAAAGGGGATGAGCAGTTCTTC; CDR3: CASSLAKGDEQFF
size: NA; D: NA; length: 13; V: TRBV6-5; J: TRBJ1-2; DNA: TGTGCCAGCAGTTACGGGGGGAGCTATGGCTACACCTTC; CDR3: CASSYGGSYGYTF
size: NA; D: TRBD2; length: 18; V: TRBV27; J: TRBJ2-3; DNA: TGTGCCAGCCTCTCCCTTTCTAGCGGGGGGGGATTCACAGATACGCAGTATTTT; CDR3: CASLSLSSGGGFTDTQYF
size: NA; D: TRBD1; length: 16; V: TRBV19; J: TRBJ1-1; DNA: TGTGCCAGTAGTATAGGGGTGACAGGGATGAACACTGAAGCTTTCTTT; CDR3: CASSIGVTGMNTEAFF
size: NA; D: NA; length: 15; V: TRBV29-1; J: TRBJ1-2; DNA: TGCAGCGTTGAAGATCAAGGAGCGGGAAGCTATGGCTACACCTTC; CDR3: CSVEDQGAGSYGYTF
size: NA; D: TRBD2; length: 16; V: TRBV11-2; J: TRBJ2-2; DNA: TGTGCCAGCAGCTTCCGAGCGGGAGGGCCGAGCGGGGAGCTGTTTTTT; CDR3: CASSFRAGGPSGELFF
size: NA; D: TRBD1; length: 16; V: TRBV27; J: TRBJ1-2; DNA: TGTGCCAGCAGCCCTACAGGGGGCGGACCTAACTATGGCTACACCTTC; CDR3: CASSPTGGGPNYGYTF
size: NA; D: TRBD1; length: 14; V: TRBV10-2; J: TRBJ1-5; DNA: TGCGCCAGCAAGGGGACAGGCTCCAATCAGCCCCAGCATTTT; CDR3: CASKGTGSNQPQHF
size: NA; D: NA; length: 13; V: TRBV7-2; J: TRBJ1-1; DNA: TGTGCCAGCAGCCGAGAAGGCCGGGCTGAAGCTTTCTTT; CDR3: CASSREGRAEAFF
size: once; D: TRBD1; length: 11; V: TRBV20-1; J: TRBJ1-2; DNA: TGCAGTGCCCCGACAGGGAATGGCTACACCTTC; CDR3: CSAPTGNGYTF
size: NA; D: TRBD2; length: 16; V: TRBV4-1; J: TRBJ2-7; DNA: TGCGCCAGCAGCCAAGATTGGCGGGGGGGCCAGGACGAGCAGTACTTC; CDR3: CASSQDWRGGQDEQYF
size: NA; D: TRBD1; length: 14; V: TRBV6-6; J: TRBJ1-2; DNA: TGTGCCAGCAGTCTCACCGGGACAGGGAATGGCTACACCTTC; CDR3: CASSLTGTGNGYTF
size: once; D: NA; length: 13; V: TRBV4-1; J: TRBJ2-1; DNA: TGCGCCAGCAGCCATGCCGGAAGCGTTGAGCAGTTCTTC; CDR3: CASSHAGSVEQFF